The TCR beta chain under discussion was sequenced for a study of cytomegalovirus exposure and HLA in healthy donors. This clone was seen a handful of times. What it binds is unknown. Study-wide results and limits: Further analysis, carried out later, found HLA-associated TCR beta chains more clonally expanded than equally common other chains. Some highly shared sequence variants likely arose as a pipeline artifact.

The PCR had 60 Vbeta and 13 Jbeta primers. This table comes from immunoSEQ multiplex PCR, and its TCRdb copy is limited to in-frame clones, with some not included. Of roughly 100,000 clones listed, 60% to 85% were seen once; the top ten hold 4.5% to 5.5%. The CDR3 is 14 amino acids. Trimming cost V 6 bases and J 2 bases, with 14 bases left between them. Germline CDR1 and CDR2: SQVTM and ANQGSEA. This receptor was identified in a woman aged 40 to 50 in good health and CMV-seronegative. The chain couples TRBV29-1 to TRBJ1-3; D is possibly TRBD1 (5 bases). Sequencing was done on a sample of PBMCs. The CDR3 bases are TGCAGCGTGACCCTGGGGGGTCCTGGAAACACCATATATTTT. The encoded protein is CSVTLGGPGNTIYF. The full variable domain, in which reference TRBV29-1 and TRBJ1-3 provide the parts outside the CDR3, is SAVISQKPSRDICQRGTSLTIQCQVDSQVTMMFWYRQQPGQSLTLIATANQGSEATYESGFVIDKFPISRPNLTFSTLTVSNMSPEDSSIYLCSVTLGGPGNTIYFGEGSWLTVV.